These 25 T cell receptor beta chains originate from one sample sequenced in a study of blood T cells in healthy people across ages. Alongside a J-beta primer mix, a sample-barcoded 5' primer served in a second PCR lasting about 7 to 11 cycles. TCRdb used MiXCR to reprocess the 5' RACE reads, holding one entry per CDR3 protein. In the table there are roughly 700,000 distinct CDR3 sequences, around 48% of which are singletons. The sample consisted of blood. All receptors derive from a woman aged 60-70 years in good health.

This clonotype was detected a few times. The J gene is TRBJ2-5, the V gene TRBV7-9, with 10 bases aligning to TRBD1. CDR1 is SEHNR and CDR2 is FQNEAQ in the germline V gene (reference sequence). This CDR3 is built from 15 residues. Trimming removed 4 bases from V and 2 bases from J; junction bases left unmatched: 4. The CDR3 reads CASSWGQGIQETQYF. CDR3 in DNA: TGTGCCAGCAGCTGGGGACAGGGGATTCAAGAGACCCAGTACTTC.

The chain links TRBV20-1 to TRBJ1-2, with D unresolved. V was shortened by 2 bases and J by 3 bases, with 16 bases between the two germline ends. Germline values: CDR1 DFQATT, CDR2 SNEGSKA (reference sequence). The CDR3 consists of 15 residues. In nucleotides, the CDR3 is TGCAGTGCTAGACAAGAGTGGAGGGCTGACTATGGCTACACCTTC. It translates to CSARQEWRADYGYTF.

This clonotype was seen only a few times. The J gene is TRBJ2-3, the V gene TRBV5-6; a weak D match, TRBD2 (5 bases). The CDR3 sequence is 15 residues long. V was cut by 0 bases and J by 6 bases, with 14 bases left in between. Germline V gene lookup returns CDR1 SGHDT and CDR2 YYEEEE. This CDR3 is CASSLAMYGIDTQYF. The CDR3 nucleotides are TGTGCCAGCAGCTTGGCCATGTACGGGATTGATACGCAGTATTTT.

This clonotype was seen a few times. This chain joins TRBV30 and TRBJ2-7, with TRBD2 matching over 8 bases. This CDR3 comprises 15 residues. The V segment lost 0 bases and the J segment 1 base; nucleotides outside the gene matches: 5. Germline CDR1 and CDR2: GTSNPN and SVGIG (reference sequence). The CDR3 coding sequence is TGTGCCTGGAGTGTAAGGGGCGGGAGGTCCTACGAGCAGTACTTC. Protein sequence: CAWSVRGGRSYEQYF.

J is TRBJ2-5 and V is TRBV20-1, with TRBD1 matching over 7 bases. The germline CDR1 and CDR2 sequences are DFQATT and SNEGSKA (reference sequence). V gave up 0 bases and J gave up 2 bases; unmatched junction bases: 6. The CDR3 consists of 15 residues. The CDR3 DNA sequence: TGCAGTGCTAGAGATTCGGGCAGGGGGCAAGAGACCCAGTACTTC. Protein: CSARDSGRGQETQYF.

CDR3: CASSVLGIYEQYF. The CDR3 region has the DNA TGCGCCAGCAGCGTGCTGGGGATCTACGAGCAGTACTTC. The V gene is TRBV5-1, the J gene TRBJ2-7; D is unclear. Trimming cost V 4 bases and J 3 bases, with 11 bases left between them. CDR3 length: 13 amino acids. The germline CDR1 and CDR2 sequences are SGHRS and YFSETQ.

This sequence joins TRBV9 and TRBJ2-1; 10 positions match TRBD2. Unmatched junction bases numbered 6, after V lost 0 bases and J lost 3 bases. The CDR3 has 17 amino acids. CDR1 is SGDLS and CDR2 is YYNGEE in the germline V gene. The CDR3: CASSVAWTSGLYNEQFF. In nucleotides, the CDR3 is TGTGCCAGCAGCGTAGCTTGGACTAGCGGCCTCTACAATGAGCAGTTCTTC.

This clonotype was found many times. This rearrangement joins TRBV6-2 or TRBV6-3 to TRBJ2-6; no clear D. Trimming cost V 2 bases and J 0 bases, with 2 bases left between them. Germline V gene data show CDR1 as MNHEY and CDR2 as SVGEGT. The CDR3 runs to 14 residues. The chain's CDR3 is CASSYSSGANVLTF. The CDR3 DNA is TGTGCCAGCAGTTACAGCTCTGGGGCCAACGTCCTGACTTTC.

The chain recombines TRBV5-1 with TRBJ2-7; 11 bases agree with TRBD1. Germline CDR1 and CDR2: SGHRS and YFSETQ. The CDR3 is 17 residues long. J lost 6 bases, V lost 2 bases, and 13 bases had no gene match. CDR3 coding DNA: TGCGCCAGCAGCTTCAATCCCCCGGGACAGGGGGGGAGCGAGCAGTACTTC. This sequence encodes CASSFNPPGQGGSEQYF. Drawing the rest from reference TRBV5-1 and TRBJ2-7, the complete variable domain is KAGVTQTPRYLIKTRGQQVTLSCSPISGHRSVSWYQQTPGQGLQFLFEYFSETQRNKGNFPGRFSGRQFSNSRSEMNVSTLELGDSALYLCASSFNPPGQGGSEQYFGPGTRLTVT.

This clonotype appeared a few times. The genes are TRBV5-1 and TRBJ2-7; no definite D call. The germline V and J ends were trimmed by 4 bases and 4 bases, with 12 bases remaining between them. The CDR3 has 13 amino acids. Per germline, CDR1 SGHRS and CDR2 YFSETQ. In DNA, the CDR3 is TGCGCCAGCAGCACTTCTGACAATTACGAGCAGTACTTC. It encodes CASSTSDNYEQYF. Full variable domain (missing parts from reference TRBV5-1 and TRBJ2-7): KAGVTQTPRYLIKTRGQQVTLSCSPISGHRSVSWYQQTPGQGLQFLFEYFSETQRNKGNFPGRFSGRQFSNSRSEMNVSTLELGDSALYLCASSTSDNYEQYFGPGTRLTVT.

The chain links TRBV20-1 to TRBJ2-3, with TRBD2 identical over 8 bases. Germline CDR1 reads DFQATT; CDR2 reads SNEGSKA (reference sequence). The CDR3 is made up of 14 amino acids. Unmatched junction bases numbered 9, after V lost 6 bases and J lost 4 bases. CDR3 nucleotide sequence: TGCAGTGCCATAAAAGCGGGAGTAGCAGATACGCAGTATTTT. The encoded protein is CSAIKAGVADTQYF.

This chain links TRBV14 with TRBJ2-3; 7 bases map to TRBD2. V lost 3 bases, J lost 0 bases, and 9 bases stayed unmatched. Germline CDR1 reads SGHDN; CDR2 reads FVKESK. The CDR3 has 17 amino acids. The CDR3 sequence: CASSQSSSGYSTDTQYF. The CDR3 DNA is TGTGCCAGCAGCCAGTCCTCTAGCGGATATAGCACAGATACGCAGTATTTT.

This clonotype has just a few counts. The chain couples TRBV7-9 to TRBJ2-7; possibly TRBD1 for D (6 bases). Germline loops: CDR1 SEHNR, CDR2 FQNEAQ (reference sequence). This CDR3 contains 13 residues. V lost 5 bases, J lost 4 bases, and 12 bases lay in between. CDR3 residues: CASSPGTKYEQYF. For the CDR3, the DNA is TGTGCCAGCAGCCCCGGGACAAAATACGAGCAGTACTTC.

This clonotype was observed a handful of times. The chain links TRBV3-1 to TRBJ1-6, with D tentatively TRBD1 (5 bases). V was cut by 3 bases and J by 7 bases, with 10 bases left in between. Germline V gene sequence: CDR1 LGHDT, CDR2 YNNKEL (reference sequence). This CDR3 region has 14 residues. CDR3 DNA sequence: TGTGCCAGCAGCCAGGGGGGAGGCAATTCACCCCTCCACTTT. Translation gives CASSQGGGNSPLHF.

The gene calls are TRBV20-1 and TRBJ1-6; 7 positions match TRBD1. J gave up 8 bases and V 3 bases, and 7 bases lay outside the gene matches. Per germline, CDR1 DFQATT and CDR2 SNEGSKA (reference sequence). The CDR3 totals 14 residues. CDR3 nucleotides: TGCAGTGCTAGTGAAGCAACAGGGGATTCACCCCTCCACTTT. This gives the protein CSASEATGDSPLHF.

The V gene is TRBV20-1, the J gene TRBJ2-3, with TRBD1 matching 9 bases. The CDR3 has 21 residues. Germline-derived CDR1 and CDR2 are DFQATT and SNEGSKA (reference sequence). The CDR3 DNA reads as TGCAGCGGTGCTCAGCCACCCAAGGGGACAGGGTGGCTTACTAGCGCAGATACGCAGTATTTT. It yields the protein CSGAQPPKGTGWLTSADTQYF.

This clonotype was seen a few times. V gene TRBV5-6 combines with J gene TRBJ2-3; TRBD1 matches at 8 bases. The germline V gene encodes CDR1 SGHDT and CDR2 YYEEEE. The trim removed 3 bases at V and 3 bases at J, leaving 9 bases unmatched. This CDR3 spans 16 amino acids. This chain's CDR3 is CASSWRRTGSTDTQYF. Written as DNA, the CDR3 is TGTGCCAGCAGCTGGAGACGGACAGGGTCGACAGATACGCAGTATTTT. Drawing the rest from reference TRBV5-6 and TRBJ2-3, the complete variable domain is DAGVTQSPTHLIKTRGQQVTLRCSPKSGHDTVSWYQQALGQGPQFIFQYYEEEERQRGNFPDRFSGHQFPNYSSELNVNALLLGDSALYLCASSWRRTGSTDTQYFGPGTRLTVL.

This clonotype has a handful of counts. V and J are TRBV5-1 and TRBJ2-5; 10 bases match TRBD1. The CDR3 runs to 16 residues. V lost 2 bases and J lost 3; bases outside the gene matches: 7. Germline loops: CDR1 SGHRS, CDR2 YFSETQ. DNA of the CDR3: TGCGCCAGCAGCTTCAACCCGGGACAGGGGAAAGAGACCCAGTACTTC. Translation: CASSFNPGQGKETQYF. The variable domain in full, with the rest retrieved from reference TRBV5-1 and TRBJ2-5, is KAGVTQTPRYLIKTRGQQVTLSCSPISGHRSVSWYQQTPGQGLQFLFEYFSETQRNKGNFPGRFSGRQFSNSRSEMNVSTLELGDSALYLCASSFNPGQGKETQYFGPGTRLLVL.

This clonotype was observed a handful of times. This CDR3 reads CASSLGNRPGDYGYTF. Here the CDR3 DNA reads TGCGCCAGCAGCTTGGGTAACCGACCCGGGGACTATGGCTACACCTTC. V gene TRBV5-1 combines with J gene TRBJ1-2, with D uncertain. This CDR3 comprises 16 residues. The germline V gene encodes CDR1 SGHRS and CDR2 YFSETQ. Trimming stripped 0 bases from V and 3 bases from J, with 15 bases between.

The chain employs TRBV5-1 and TRBJ1-4; possibly TRBD1 for D (5 bases). The CDR3 contains 14 residues. CDR1 is SGHRS and CDR2 is YFSETQ in the germline V gene. V was pared by 4 bases and J by 5 bases, with 12 bases between. The CDR3 loop is CASSLRGENEKLFF. CDR3 DNA sequence: TGCGCCAGCAGCCTCCGGGGCGAAAATGAAAAACTGTTTTTT.

The chain employs TRBV7-2 and TRBJ2-2; D remains unclear. V was pared by 3 bases and J by 6 bases, with 8 bases between. The CDR3 has 13 amino acids. In germline, CDR1 is SGHTA, CDR2 FQGNSA. The CDR3 sequence: CASSFGPPGELFF. For the CDR3, the DNA is TGTGCCAGCAGCTTTGGGCCCCCCGGGGAGCTGTTTTTT.

V and J are TRBV7-9 and TRBJ1-4; tentatively, D is TRBD1 (5 bases). Trimming removed 2 bases from V and 6 bases from J, with 13 bases in between. There are 15 residues in the CDR3. Per the germline V gene, CDR1 is SEHNR and CDR2 is FQNEAQ (reference sequence). The CDR3 sequence is CASSLTGGVYEKLFF. The DNA of the CDR3 is TGTGCCAGCAGCTTAACCGGGGGTGTTTATGAAAAACTGTTTTTT.

The CDR3 coding sequence is TGCAGCGTTGATGCTCTGGCCCCAACGGGGGCTTTCTTT. The encoded protein is CSVDALAPTGAFF. The chain has TRBV29-1 and TRBJ1-1; no firm D call. The CDR3 sequence is 13 residues long. V was clipped by 3 bases and J by 11 bases, with 19 bases between them. Germline V CDR1 and CDR2: SQVTM, ANQGSEA.

This sequence joins TRBV20-1 and TRBJ2-5; TRBD1 aligns across 8 bases. Germline CDR1 DFQATT, CDR2 SNEGSKA (reference sequence). This CDR3 comprises 16 residues. The junction had 10 bases not matched to a gene; V was cut back by 0 bases and J by 4 bases. In nucleotides, the CDR3 is TGCAGTGCTAGAGATCAGGGCGGACAGGGCCTAGAGACCCAGTACTTC. Amino acids: CSARDQGGQGLETQYF.

The J gene is TRBJ2-7, the V gene TRBV21-1; no check of the table's D call, TRBD2, against the DNA was made. The J call is in doubt because the DNA end fits TRBJ2-5 better. TRBV21-1 is shown as a pseudogene. The CDR3 has 16 residues. This CDR3 reads CASSAGTRTPRGTQYF. For the CDR3, the DNA is TGTGCCAGCAGCGCCGGGACTAGAACTCCCCGGGGGACCCAGTACTTC.